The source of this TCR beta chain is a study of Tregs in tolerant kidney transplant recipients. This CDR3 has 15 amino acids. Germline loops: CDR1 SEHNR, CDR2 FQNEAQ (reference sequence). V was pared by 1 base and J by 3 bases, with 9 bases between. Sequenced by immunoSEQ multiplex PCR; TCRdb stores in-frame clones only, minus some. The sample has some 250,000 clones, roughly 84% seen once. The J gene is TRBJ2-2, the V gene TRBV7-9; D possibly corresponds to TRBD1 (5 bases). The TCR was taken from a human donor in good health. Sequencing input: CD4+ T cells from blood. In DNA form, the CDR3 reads TGTGCCAGCAGCTTAGATGCGACAGACACCGGGGAGCTGTTTTTT. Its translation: CASSLDATDTGELFF.